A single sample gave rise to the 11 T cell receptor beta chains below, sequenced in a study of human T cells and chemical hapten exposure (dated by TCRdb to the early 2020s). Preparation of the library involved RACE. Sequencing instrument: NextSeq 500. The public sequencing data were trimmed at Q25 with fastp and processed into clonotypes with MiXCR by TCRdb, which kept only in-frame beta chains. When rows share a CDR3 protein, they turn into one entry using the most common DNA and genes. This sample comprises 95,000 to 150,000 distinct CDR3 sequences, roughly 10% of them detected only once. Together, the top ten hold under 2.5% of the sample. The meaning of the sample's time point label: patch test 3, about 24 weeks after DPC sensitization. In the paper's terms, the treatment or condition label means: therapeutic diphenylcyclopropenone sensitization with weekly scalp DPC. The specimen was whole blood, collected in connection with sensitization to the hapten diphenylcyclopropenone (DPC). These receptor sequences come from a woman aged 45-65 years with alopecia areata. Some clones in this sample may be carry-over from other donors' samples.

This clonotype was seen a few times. The CDR3 region is CASTGLGGIQYF. CDR3 coding DNA: TGTGCCAGCACCGGTCTAGGAGGCATTCAGTACTTC. This chain connects TRBV7-2 to TRBJ2-4, with a possible D match to TRBD2 (5 bases). The germline V gene encodes CDR1 SGHTA and CDR2 FQGNSA. The CDR3 runs to 12 residues. V lost 7 bases and J 9 bases, leaving 13 bases between the germline ends.

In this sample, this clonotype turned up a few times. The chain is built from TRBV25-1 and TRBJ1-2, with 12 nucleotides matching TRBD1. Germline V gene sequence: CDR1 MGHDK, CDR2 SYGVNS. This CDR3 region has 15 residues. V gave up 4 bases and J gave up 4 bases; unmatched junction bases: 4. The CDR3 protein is CASSAGTGGSYGYTF. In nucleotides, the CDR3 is TGTGCCAGCAGTGCCGGGACAGGGGGCAGCTATGGCTACACCTTC.

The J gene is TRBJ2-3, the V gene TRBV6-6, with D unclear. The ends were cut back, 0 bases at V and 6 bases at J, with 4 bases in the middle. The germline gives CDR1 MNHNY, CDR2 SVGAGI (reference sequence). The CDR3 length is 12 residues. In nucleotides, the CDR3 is TGTGCCAGCAGTTACTCACGGGATACGCAGTATTTT. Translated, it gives CASSYSRDTQYF.

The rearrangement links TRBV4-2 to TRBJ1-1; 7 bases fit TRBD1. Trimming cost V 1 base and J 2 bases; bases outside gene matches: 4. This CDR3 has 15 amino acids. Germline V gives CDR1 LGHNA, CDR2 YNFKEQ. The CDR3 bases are TGTGCCAGCAGCCAAGGACAGGGAGGAAACACTGAAGCTTTCTTT. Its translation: CASSQGQGGNTEAFF.

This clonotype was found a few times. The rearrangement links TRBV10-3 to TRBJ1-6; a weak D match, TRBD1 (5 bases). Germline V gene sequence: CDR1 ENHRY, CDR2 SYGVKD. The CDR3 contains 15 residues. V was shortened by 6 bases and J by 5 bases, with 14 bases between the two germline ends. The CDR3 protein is CAIRQMTDNNSPLHF. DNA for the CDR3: TGTGCCATCAGGCAAATGACAGACAATAATTCACCCCTCCACTTT.

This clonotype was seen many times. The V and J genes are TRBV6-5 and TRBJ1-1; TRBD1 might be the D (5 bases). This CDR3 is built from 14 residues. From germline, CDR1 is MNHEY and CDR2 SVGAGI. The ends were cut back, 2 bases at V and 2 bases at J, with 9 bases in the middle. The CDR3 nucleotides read TGTGCCAGCAGTTACCTTCAGGGAAACACTGAAGCTTTCTTT. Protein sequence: CASSYLQGNTEAFF.

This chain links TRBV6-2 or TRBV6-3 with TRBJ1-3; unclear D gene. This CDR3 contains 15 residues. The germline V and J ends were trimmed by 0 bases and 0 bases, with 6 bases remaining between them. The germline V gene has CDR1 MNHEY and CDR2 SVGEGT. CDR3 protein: CASSYSWSSGNTIYF. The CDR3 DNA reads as TGTGCCAGCAGTTACTCATGGAGCTCTGGAAACACCATATATTTT.

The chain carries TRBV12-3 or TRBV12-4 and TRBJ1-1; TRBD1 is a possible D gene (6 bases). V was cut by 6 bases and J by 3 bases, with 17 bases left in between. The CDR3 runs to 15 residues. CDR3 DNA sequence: TGTGCCAGCAGCCCCCTTACAACAGGGTACACTGAAGCTTTCTTT. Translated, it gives CASSPLTTGYTEAFF.

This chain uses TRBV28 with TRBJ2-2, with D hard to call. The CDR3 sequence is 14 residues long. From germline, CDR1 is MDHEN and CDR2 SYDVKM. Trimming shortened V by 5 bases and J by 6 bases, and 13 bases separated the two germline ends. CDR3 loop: CASSPPAEPGELFF. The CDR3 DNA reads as TGTGCCAGCAGTCCACCGGCGGAGCCCGGGGAGCTGTTTTTT.

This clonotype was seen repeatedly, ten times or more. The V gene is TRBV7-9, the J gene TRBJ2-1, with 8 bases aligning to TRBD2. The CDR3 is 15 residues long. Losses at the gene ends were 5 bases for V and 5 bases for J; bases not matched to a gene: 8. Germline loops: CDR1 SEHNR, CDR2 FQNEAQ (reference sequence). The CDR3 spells CASSLTSGGDNEQFF. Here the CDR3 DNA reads TGTGCCAGCAGCCTTACTAGCGGAGGGGACAATGAGCAGTTCTTC.

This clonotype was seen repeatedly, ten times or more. The CDR3 bases are TGCAGTGCTTATCGGGACAGGACTAGGAATGAGCAGTTCTTC. Translation gives CSAYRDRTRNEQFF. This rearrangement joins TRBV20-1 to TRBJ2-1, with a tentative D call TRBD1 (8 bases). V lost 5 bases and J lost 7, with 18 bases in between. Germline CDR1 and CDR2: DFQATT and SNEGSKA (reference sequence). CDR3 length equals 14 residues.